This T cell receptor (beta chain) was documented in a study of shared clonotypes between healthy human individuals. In the study overall: The study drew on a couple of women and a few men aged 18 to 49 as donors.

Overall study findings and caveats: Roughly 4.6% of naive CD4 clonotypes were common to a few donors. Among the subsets, naive ones generally showed larger estimated richness than memory ones.

Note on this clone: Its antigen is as yet unknown.

CD45RO-negative, CCR7-positively selected cells formed the naive CD8 fraction, excluding terminally differentiated effector memory CD45RA+ cells. The donors were all Caucasian adults (living in Nashville, Tennessee). Germline V lookup: CDR1 MNHEY, CDR2 SMNVEV (reference sequence). This CDR3 spans 13 amino acids. Deletions cut 5 bases from V and 5 bases from J, with 12 bases between. This table comes from immunoSEQ multiplex PCR, and its TCRdb copy is limited to in-frame clones, with some not included. The profile shows just over 2,000,000 clones, about 95% of them singletons. This clonotype was obtained from a man aged 18-30 years in good health. Sequenced: naive CD8+ T cells sorted from blood. The chain joins TRBV27 to TRBJ2-5, with D perhaps matching TRBD1 (5 bases). The CDR3 region has the DNA TGTGCCAGCAGTCCCCAGGGTGCGGAGACCCAGTACTTC. Its translation: CASSPQGAETQYF.